These 19 T cell receptor beta chains originate from one sample sequenced in a study of shared clonotypes between healthy human individuals. The repertoire was sequenced with immunoSEQ multiplex PCR; TCRdb's copy has only in-frame clones and lacks some. The sample has 2.3 million or so clones; approximately 93% are singletons. The source material was naive CD4+ T cells from PBMCs. Subset specified: CD45RA+ positively selected. Every receptor here comes from a young man in good health. Some clones in this sample may be carry-over from other donors' samples.

The chain joins TRBV7-7 to TRBJ2-7, with 7 bases fitting TRBD1. After removal of 5 bases from V and 2 bases from J, the junction contained 12 bases not matched to a gene. Looked up from germline, CDR1 is SSHAT and CDR2 is FNYEAQ (reference sequence). The CDR3 length is 16 residues. The chain's CDR3 is CASSVPIETGPYEQYF. The CDR3 DNA follows: TGTGCCAGCAGCGTTCCGATTGAGACAGGGCCCTACGAGCAGTACTTC. Based on the CDR3 plus reference TRBV7-7 and TRBJ2-7, the full variable domain is GAGVSQSPRYKVTKRGQDVTLRCDPISSHATLYWYQQALGQGPEFLTYFNYEAQPDKSGLPSDRFSAERPEGSISTLTIQRTEQRDSAMYRCASSVPIETGPYEQYFGPGTRLTVT.

V and J are TRBV7-2 and TRBJ2-7; unclear D gene. Trimming took off 5 bases at V and 9 bases at J, with 20 bases between the two ends. Germline V gene lookup returns CDR1 SGHTA and CDR2 FQGNSA. CDR3 length equals 14 residues. For the CDR3, the DNA is TGTGCCAGCAGCCCAGGACCCCATGTGGTAGCGCAGTACTTC. Its protein is CASSPGPHVVAQYF. The complete variable domain, with remaining parts taken from reference TRBV7-2 and TRBJ2-7, reads GAGVSQSPSNKVTEKGKDVELRCDPISGHTALYWYRQSLGQGLEFLIYFQGNSAPDKSGLPSDRFSAERTGGSVSTLTIQRTQQEDSAVYLCASSPGPHVVAQYFGPGTRLTVT.

The chain recombines TRBV5-4 with TRBJ2-5; no clear D gene. Germline V gives CDR1 SGHNT, CDR2 YYREEE (reference sequence). Trimming took off 4 bases at V and 5 bases at J, with 12 bases between the two ends. The length of the CDR3 is 13 residues. CDR3 sequence reads: CASSPPELETQYF. The CDR3 DNA sequence: TGTGCCAGCAGCCCCCCGGAGTTGGAGACCCAGTACTTC.

The chain employs TRBV6-1 and TRBJ1-5; D is perhaps TRBD1 (6 bases). Germline V gene lookup returns CDR1 MNHNS and CDR2 SASEGT. The length of the CDR3 is 14 residues. Trimming cost V 9 bases and J 5 bases, with 17 bases left between them. CDR3 DNA sequence: TGTGCCAGTCGAACACAGGGAGGGTATCAGCCCCAGCATTTT. Translation: CASRTQGGYQPQHF.

This rearrangement joins TRBV28 to TRBJ1-5, with 8 bases fitting TRBD1. The CDR3 runs 13 residues. Germline values: CDR1 MDHEN, CDR2 SYDVKM. V was pared by 8 bases and J by 3 bases, with 3 bases of the junction left unmatched. The CDR3 spells CASHRGINQPQHF. As DNA, the CDR3 is TGTGCCAGCCACAGGGGGATCAATCAGCCCCAGCATTTT.

The CDR3 DNA sequence: TGTGCCAGCAGTGGGGCACAGCTTCACTATGGCTACACCTTC. Its translation: CASSGAQLHYGYTF. The rearrangement joins TRBV28 to TRBJ1-2, with D possibly matching TRBD1 (5 bases). There are 14 residues in the CDR3. V lost 5 bases and J lost 3, with 13 bases in between. Germline V lookup: CDR1 MDHEN, CDR2 SYDVKM.

This sequence joins TRBV18 and TRBJ1-1, with TRBD1 as a possible D gene (5 bases). The CDR3 length is 17 residues. Per the germline V gene, CDR1 is KGHSH and CDR2 is LQKENI. Trimming left V 0 bases short and J 3 bases short, with 17 bases between. The CDR3 DNA reads TGTGCCAGCTCACCACCGGGGACCCGGCGGGGGGACACTGAAGCTTTCTTT. It is translated as CASSPPGTRRGDTEAFF. Looking up the rest from reference TRBV18 and TRBJ1-1 gives the full variable domain: NAGVMQNPRHLVRRRGQEARLRCSPMKGHSHVYWYRQLPEEGLKFMVYLQKENIIDESGMPKERFSAEFPKEGPSILRIQQVVRGDSAAYFCASSPPGTRRGDTEAFFGQGTRLTVV.

The V call is TRBV21-1, the J call TRBJ1-5. TRBV21-1 is listed as a pseudogene. The CDR3 totals 14 residues. Here the CDR3 reads CASSKDISGQPQHF. Here the CDR3 DNA reads TGTGCCAGCAGCAAAGATATATCTGGGCAGCCCCAGCATTTT.

The rearrangement uses TRBV4-1 and TRBJ2-3; 7 bases are a match to TRBD1. The CDR3 is 14 amino acids. The trim removed 6 bases at V and 6 bases at J, leaving 9 bases unmatched. Germline-derived CDR1 and CDR2 are MGHRA and YSYEKL. Here the CDR3 DNA reads TGCGCCAGCAGTACAGGGGCGGAAGGGGATACGCAGTATTTT. Its translation is CASSTGAEGDTQYF.

V gene TRBV19 combines with J gene TRBJ2-3; possible D gene TRBD2, 6 bases. V lost 10 bases, J lost 2 bases, and 19 bases lay in between. The CDR3 has 15 residues. The V gene's germline CDR1 is LNHDA and CDR2 SQIVND (reference sequence). CDR3 sequence: CATRASDYPTDTQYF. The CDR3 bases are TGTGCCACCCGGGCTAGCGACTATCCCACAGATACGCAGTATTTT.

As concerns this clone: This same CDR3 is encoded by further DNA sequences in the sample. CDR3 sequence (DNA): TGTGCCAGCTCACCGGGCAGGAGCTCCTACGAGCAGTACTTC. Translation: CASSPGRSSYEQYF. V gene TRBV18 combines with J gene TRBJ2-7; D not certain. The V end was cut by 3 bases, the J end by 0 bases, with 9 bases between. The CDR3 totals 14 residues. Germline values: CDR1 KGHSH, CDR2 LQKENI.

The chain joins TRBV18 to TRBJ2-5, with 7 bases that match TRBD2. Losses at the gene ends were 4 bases for V and 2 bases for J; bases not matched to a gene: 7. Germline V gives CDR1 KGHSH, CDR2 LQKENI. The CDR3 spans 15 residues. The CDR3 DNA sequence: TGTGCCAGCTCACTTTGGGGACTACAGCAAGAGACCCAGTACTTC. It encodes CASSLWGLQQETQYF.

As concerns this clone: Other DNA sequences in this specimen translate into the identical CDR3. V usage is TRBV5-1 and J usage is TRBJ2-3, with D perhaps being TRBD1 or TRBD2 (5 bases each). Looked up from germline, CDR1 is SGHRS and CDR2 is YFSETQ. The CDR3 has 16 amino acids. V shed 0 bases and J shed 0 bases, with 11 bases lying between them. The CDR3 region is CASSLVAGSSTDTQYF. The DNA for the CDR3 is TGCGCCAGCAGCTTGGTGGCAGGGAGTAGCACAGATACGCAGTATTTT.

The chain couples TRBV28 to TRBJ2-5, with D tentatively TRBD1 (5 bases). The CDR3 totals 17 residues. The V end was cut by 2 bases, the J end by 6 bases, with 22 bases between. Germline-derived CDR1 and CDR2 are MDHEN and SYDVKM. The CDR3 is CASSLREGAGFRKTQYF. In nucleotides, the CDR3 is TGTGCCAGCAGTTTACGAGAAGGGGCAGGTTTTAGGAAGACCCAGTACTTC.

V usage is TRBV6-6 and J usage is TRBJ1-5; D gene uncertain. V lost 11 bases and J 6 bases, leaving 14 bases between the germline ends. Germline CDR1 is MNHNY and CDR2 is SVGAGI (reference sequence). This CDR3 region has 12 residues. The CDR3 DNA follows: TGTGCCGCCGGCGGGGTGTTTCAGCCCCAGCATTTT. It yields the protein CAAGGVFQPQHF.

The rearrangement links TRBV30 to TRBJ2-7; D not certain. Germline V gives CDR1 GTSNPN, CDR2 SVGIG (reference sequence). The CDR3 runs 13 residues. V lost 5 bases and J lost 0, with 11 bases in between. Here the CDR3 reads CAWGWQPSYEQYF. CDR3 in DNA: TGTGCCTGGGGGTGGCAGCCCTCCTACGAGCAGTACTTC.

This rearrangement joins TRBV10-3 to TRBJ2-7; TRBD1 might be the D (5 bases). CDR3 length equals 12 residues. Germline assignment: CDR1 ENHRY and CDR2 SYGVKD. V lost 5 bases to trimming and J lost 3 bases, with 8 bases between them. CDR3 DNA: TGTGCCATCAGTCCGACAGTCTACGAGCAGTACTTC. Residues: CAISPTVYEQYF.

This chain joins TRBV28 and TRBJ1-5; TRBD1 matches 8 bases. Trimming at V came to 5 bases and at J to 4 bases, leaving 10 bases not matched to a gene. Germline CDR1 and CDR2: MDHEN and SYDVKM. CDR3 length equals 16 residues. This chain's CDR3 is CASSRGQGVRNQPQHF. CDR3 bases: TGTGCCAGCAGTCGAGGACAGGGCGTACGAAATCAGCCCCAGCATTTT.

The rearrangement joins TRBV27 to TRBJ2-1; the D gene could be TRBD1 or TRBD2 (5 bases each). This CDR3 comprises 17 residues. Looked up from germline, CDR1 is MNHEY and CDR2 is SMNVEV (reference sequence). Trimming removed 0 bases from V and 6 bases from J, with 18 bases in between. CDR3 protein: CASSLSFGWPGSNEQFF. The CDR3 DNA follows: TGTGCCAGCAGTTTATCGTTTGGGTGGCCAGGGAGCAATGAGCAGTTCTTC.